The T cell receptor beta chain under discussion was sequenced for a study of T cells in Graves' hyperthyroidism and ophthalmopathy. Study-wide points: Separating ophthalmopathy from stable hyperthyroidism was achieved by a 13 V-J model.

For this clonotype: Its cognate antigen is unknown.

RNA transcripts gave rise to amplified TCR beta CDR3 regions. Researchers ran a first-round RT-PCR on the TCR CDR3 using the HTBI primer set. TCRdb fed the multiplex PCR reads into MiXCR, producing one record per CDR3 protein. Among under 350,000 distinct CDR3 sequences listed, roughly 21% were seen once. Germline CDR1 and CDR2: MNHNS and SASEGT. Between the trimmed V and J ends, which lost 5 bases and 7 bases, there was a span of 12 bases. This CDR3 spans 12 amino acids. The authors deemed Graves' hyperthyroidism stable absent ophthalmopathy progression within 18 months. About 10 ml fresh peripheral blood yielded the PBMCs.

The chain uses TRBV6-1 and TRBJ2-7; D gene uncertain. Material for sequencing was blood. This receptor was taken from a woman in her forties or fifties with Graves' hyperthyroidism. CDR3 protein: CASSFGFGEQYF. The DNA of the CDR3 is TGTGCCAGCAGTTTCGGGTTCGGAGAGCAGTACTTC.